The 7 T cell receptor beta chains reported below all come from one sample, sequenced in a study of shared clonotypes between healthy human individuals. Assay: immunoSEQ multiplex PCR; the TCRdb copy retains only in-frame clones and omits some. Of approximately 470,000 clones detected, about 84% appear once; the ten largest clones hold about 12%. The specimen sequenced was PBMCs. The source is a woman aged 40 to 50 in good health. Some clones in this sample may be carry-over from other donors' samples.

CDR3 loop: CASSYPLTGLYEQYF. CDR3 DNA sequence: TGTGCCAGCAGTTACCCATTGACAGGGCTCTACGAGCAGTACTTC. The chain has TRBV6-6 and TRBJ2-7; 7 bases match TRBD1. Trimming removed 2 bases from V and 3 bases from J; junction bases left unmatched: 7. This CDR3 comprises 15 residues. The germline CDR1 and CDR2 sequences are MNHNY and SVGAGI (reference sequence).

Concerning this clone itself: A single base separates this from a much larger clone, so it may be a read error. The same CDR3 can be traced to other DNA sequences in this sample. The CDR3 bases are TGCGCCAGCAGCTTGGGTGGGTCTGGGGCCAACGTCCTGACTTTC. This gives the protein CASSLGGSGANVLTF. The gene calls are TRBV5-1 and TRBJ2-6; D gene uncertain. This CDR3 comprises 15 residues. The V end lost 0 bases, the J end lost 1 base, and 5 bases lay between the germline ends. Germline V gene data show CDR1 as SGHRS and CDR2 as YFSETQ.

Details on this clone: A read error likely explains this, since a far larger clone differs by one base. The chain links TRBV27 to TRBJ2-6, with unresolved D. Germline CDR1 and CDR2: MNHEY and SMNVEV (reference sequence). Trimming cost V 2 bases and J 3 bases, with 14 bases left between them. The CDR3 runs 17 residues. CDR3 coding DNA: TGTGCCAGCAGTTTAACCGGCCACAGCAGTGGGGCCAACGTCCTGACTTTC. It specifies CASSLTGHSSGANVLTF.

The chain joins TRBV7-8 to TRBJ2-7; tentative D call: TRBD2 (6 bases). The CDR3 covers 12 residues. Germline-derived CDR1 and CDR2 are SGHVS and FQNEAQ. Trimming cost V 3 bases and J 5 bases, with 8 bases left between them. CDR3 coding DNA: TGTGCCAGCAGCTTGACGGGGGACGAGCAGTACTTC. It encodes CASSLTGDEQYF.

This chain connects TRBV6-1 to TRBJ1-1; D is unresolved. Trimming cost V 2 bases and J 7 bases, with 11 bases left between them. Germline V gene data show CDR1 as MNHNS and CDR2 as SASEGT. CDR3 length: 13 amino acids. The CDR3 here is CASSEMSLSEAFF. CDR3 sequence (DNA): TGTGCCAGCAGTGAAATGAGTCTAAGTGAAGCTTTCTTT.

V is TRBV29-1 and J is TRBJ2-2; 7 bases match TRBD1. The V gene's germline CDR1 is SQVTM and CDR2 ANQGSEA. J gave up 4 bases and V 6 bases, and 14 bases lay outside the gene matches. The length of the CDR3 is 16 residues. CDR3: CSVRVGGGAGTGELFF. As DNA, the CDR3 is TGCAGCGTCCGGGTAGGGGGCGGCGCGGGCACCGGGGAGCTGTTTTTT.

The genes are TRBV5-8 and TRBJ2-7; 15 bases align to TRBD2. Per germline, CDR1 SGHTS and CDR2 YDEGEE. V shed 3 bases, J shed 2 bases, and the junction held 0 bases outside the gene matches. The CDR3 totals 15 residues. This CDR3 reads CASSWTSGRAYEQYF. CDR3 nucleotide sequence: TGTGCCAGCAGCTGGACTAGCGGGAGGGCCTACGAGCAGTACTTC.